These 21 T cell receptor beta chains were sequenced from one sample in a study of blood T cell repertoires in COVID-19. TCRdb keeps only in-frame clones here, not all; method: immunoSEQ multiplex PCR. Of nearly 50,000 clones listed, about 85% are singletons. Sequenced material: peripheral blood. The receptors were sampled from a human donor in a cohort sampled during active COVID-19.

The V gene is TRBV24-1, the J gene TRBJ2-1; possible D gene TRBD1, 6 bases. V was trimmed by 7 bases and J by 6 bases, leaving 15 bases between them. Germline values: CDR1 KGHDR, CDR2 SFDVKD. CDR3 length: 14 residues. The CDR3 loop is CATSSDRLINEQFF. The DNA of the CDR3 is TGTGCCACCAGCTCCGACAGGCTTATCAATGAGCAGTTCTTC.

This chain uses TRBV6-2 or TRBV6-3 with TRBJ2-1; 10 positions agree with TRBD1. There are 19 residues in the CDR3. V shed 0 bases and J 4 bases; nucleotides not matched to a gene: 12. In germline, CDR1 is MNHEY, CDR2 SVGEGT. CDR3 sequence reads: CASSYSGGQGPTRYNEQFF. Written as DNA, the CDR3 is TGTGCCAGCAGTTACTCCGGGGGACAGGGGCCAACCCGATACAATGAGCAGTTCTTC.

The chain has TRBV6-5 and TRBJ2-5; D is undetermined. The germline CDR1 and CDR2 sequences are MNHEY and SVGAGI. V lost 0 bases to trimming and J lost 4 bases, with 15 bases between them. The CDR3 contains 16 residues. The CDR3 loop is CASSYSTATAAETQYF. The CDR3 DNA reads TGTGCCAGCAGTTACTCGACGGCAACTGCGGCAGAGACCCAGTACTTC.

The gene calls are TRBV2 and TRBJ2-1; D is uncertain. CDR3 size: 15 residues. V was clipped by 6 bases and J by 5 bases, with 17 bases between them. Germline CDR1 and CDR2: SNHLY and FYNNEI. The CDR3 DNA follows: TGTGCCAGCAGCAACCAACTAACCGGCAACAATGAGCAGTTCTTC. Translation: CASSNQLTGNNEQFF.

The chain uses TRBV5-6 and TRBJ2-7, with D maybe TRBD2 (6 bases). V gave up 0 bases and J gave up 0 bases, with 10 bases separating them. The CDR3 sequence is 15 residues long. Germline CDR1 and CDR2: SGHDT and YYEEEE. CDR3 DNA sequence: TGTGCCAGCAGCTTGGCGGGAGTTCCCTCCTACGAGCAGTACTTC. It is translated as CASSLAGVPSYEQYF.

This sequence joins TRBV7-8 and TRBJ2-2; D gene uncertain. This CDR3 has 14 residues. CDR1 and CDR2 (germline): SGHVS, FQNEAQ. V shed 5 bases and J shed 7 bases, with 14 bases lying between them. The CDR3 sequence: CASSRDQVGGELFF. The DNA for the CDR3 is TGTGCCAGCAGCCGTGATCAGGTCGGCGGGGAGCTGTTTTTT.

This clone was counted only a few times. The chain uses TRBV30 and TRBJ1-2, with 8 positions matching TRBD1. The J segment lost 7 bases and the V segment lost 4 bases, leaving 8 bases of the junction unmatched. This CDR3 is 13 amino acids long. Looked up from germline, CDR1 is GTSNPN and CDR2 is SVGIG (reference sequence). The CDR3 coding sequence is TGTGCCTGGAACCGAGGGACAGGCTCTGGCTACACCTTC. Encoded protein: CAWNRGTGSGYTF.

This clone appeared once. This chain uses TRBV28 with TRBJ1-5, with 8 bases identical to TRBD1. This CDR3 has 15 amino acids. Germline CDR1 MDHEN, CDR2 SYDVKM. V was clipped by 5 bases and J by 2 bases; unmatched bases: 5. The CDR3 DNA follows: TGTGCCAGCAGTAGACCGGGACAGGGCAATCAGCCCCAGCATTTT. Amino acids: CASSRPGQGNQPQHF.

This chain links TRBV3-1 (or the pseudogene TRBV3-2) with TRBJ2-5; D is possibly TRBD2 (6 bases). Germline CDR1 and CDR2: LGHDT and YNNKEL (reference sequence). V shed 3 bases and J shed 1 base, with 6 bases lying between them. The CDR3 length is 13 residues. This chain's CDR3 is CASSQGLQETQYF. The CDR3 coding sequence is TGTGCCAGCAGCCAGGGACTCCAAGAGACCCAGTACTTC.

The rearrangement uses TRBV12-3 or TRBV12-4 and TRBJ1-2, with a tentative D call TRBD1 (6 bases). Trimming stripped 6 bases from V and 4 bases from J, with 9 bases between. This CDR3 has 12 amino acids. The CDR3 DNA is TGTGCCAGCAGCCCCAGGGGCTATGGCTACACCTTC. Its protein product is CASSPRGYGYTF.

This sequence joins TRBV29-1 and TRBJ2-3; TRBD1 agrees at 9 bases. With 2 bases clipped from V and 9 bases from J, the junction kept 9 bases outside the gene matches. CDR3 length: 14 amino acids. Germline CDR1 is SQVTM and CDR2 is ANQGSEA. This chain's CDR3 is CSVERSGQGRTQYF. CDR3 coding DNA: TGCAGCGTTGAAAGGTCGGGACAGGGTCGGACGCAGTATTTT.

J is TRBJ2-5 and V is TRBV6-2 or TRBV6-3; 8 bases align to TRBD1. Germline-derived CDR1 and CDR2 are MNHEY and SVGEGT. This CDR3 is 16 amino acids long. Unmatched junction bases numbered 6, after V lost 2 bases and J lost 1 base. DNA of the CDR3: TGTGCCAGCAGTTACGTTCTTACAGGGGGCCAAGAGACCCAGTACTTC. It encodes CASSYVLTGGQETQYF.

This clone was picked up a small number of times. The chain has TRBV7-9 and TRBJ2-2; 8 nucleotides align to TRBD2. The CDR3 length is 17 residues. Germline trimming cut 0 bases from V and 1 base from J; bases unmatched to any gene: 4. The germline V gene encodes CDR1 SEHNR and CDR2 FQNEAQ (reference sequence). The CDR3 region has the DNA TGTGCCAGCAGCTTAGCGGTAGCGGGGAAGAACACCGGGGAGCTGTTTTTT. Protein: CASSLAVAGKNTGELFF.

This chain uses TRBV30 with TRBJ2-7; 12 nucleotides match TRBD1. CDR1 and CDR2 from the germline V gene are GTSNPN and SVGIG (reference sequence). Trimming took 1 base from V and 4 from J; bases not matched to a gene: 2. CDR3 length: 14 residues. DNA for the CDR3: TGTGCCTGGAGTGGGGACAGGGGGCCGTACGAGCAGTACTTC. Amino acid sequence: CAWSGDRGPYEQYF.

This rearrangement joins TRBV6-6 to TRBJ2-2, with D maybe TRBD2 (5 bases). Deletions cut 10 bases from V and 4 bases from J, with 10 bases between. Germline loops: CDR1 MNHNY, CDR2 SVGAGI (reference sequence). The CDR3 runs 12 residues. The CDR3 region is CAMWAGTGELFF. The CDR3 DNA sequence: TGTGCCATGTGGGCGGGCACCGGGGAGCTGTTTTTT.

The chain uses TRBV7-8 and TRBJ2-5; D is unresolved. The CDR3 has 14 amino acids. The V and J ends lost 5 bases and 5 bases respectively, with 15 bases between them. CDR1 and CDR2 (germline): SGHVS, FQNEAQ. In DNA form, the CDR3 reads TGTGCCAGCAGCCCCTCCGGGTTTTTTGAGACCCAGTACTTC. It yields the protein CASSPSGFFETQYF.

The chain combines TRBV6-5 with TRBJ2-7, with no clear D. Germline V lookup: CDR1 MNHEY, CDR2 SVGAGI. The CDR3 totals 15 residues. With 0 bases removed from V and 5 bases from J, the gap between germline ends came to 14 bases. As DNA, the CDR3 is TGTGCCAGCAGTTACTCCCCAGCCCAGGTCCACGAGCAGTACTTC. It codes for CASSYSPAQVHEQYF.

The J gene is TRBJ2-1, the V gene TRBV10-2; D is unresolved. Germline loops: CDR1 WSHSY, CDR2 SAAADI. The CDR3 has 13 residues. V lost 0 bases to trimming and J lost 6 bases, with 6 bases between them. The CDR3 nucleotides read TGCGCCAGCAGTGAGTCGACTTTCAATGAGCAGTTCTTC. It is translated as CASSESTFNEQFF.

The chain employs TRBV14 and TRBJ1-1; D is uncertain. This CDR3 region has 14 residues. With 1 base removed from V and 0 bases from J, the gap between germline ends came to 6 bases. Per germline, CDR1 SGHDN and CDR2 FVKESK. CDR3: CASSQAGMNTEAFF. The CDR3 nucleotides are TGTGCCAGCAGCCAAGCCGGGATGAACACTGAAGCTTTCTTT. The full variable domain, its missing parts supplied by reference TRBV14 and TRBJ1-1, is EAGVTQFPSHSVIEKGQTVTLRCDPISGHDNLYWYRRVMGKEIKFLLHFVKESKQDESGMPNNRFLAERTGGTYSTLKVQPAELEDSGVYFCASSQAGMNTEAFFGQGTRLTVV.

The chain carries TRBV28 and TRBJ2-1, with TRBD2 matching over 14 bases. This CDR3 spans 15 amino acids. The ends lost 4 bases at V and 9 bases at J; junction bases unmatched: 5. Per the germline V gene, CDR1 is MDHEN and CDR2 is SYDVKM. As DNA, the CDR3 is TGTGCCAGCAGTTCGGGGACTAGCGGGAGTTCTGAGCAGTTCTTC. Amino acids: CASSSGTSGSSEQFF.

This chain connects TRBV28 to TRBJ1-4; D gene uncertain. Per the germline V gene, CDR1 is MDHEN and CDR2 is SYDVKM. V was clipped by 6 bases and J by 11 bases, with 10 bases between them. The CDR3 loop spans 11 amino acids. CDR3 protein: CASRSGPKLFF. The CDR3 DNA follows: TGTGCCAGCAGGTCAGGCCCGAAACTGTTTTTT.